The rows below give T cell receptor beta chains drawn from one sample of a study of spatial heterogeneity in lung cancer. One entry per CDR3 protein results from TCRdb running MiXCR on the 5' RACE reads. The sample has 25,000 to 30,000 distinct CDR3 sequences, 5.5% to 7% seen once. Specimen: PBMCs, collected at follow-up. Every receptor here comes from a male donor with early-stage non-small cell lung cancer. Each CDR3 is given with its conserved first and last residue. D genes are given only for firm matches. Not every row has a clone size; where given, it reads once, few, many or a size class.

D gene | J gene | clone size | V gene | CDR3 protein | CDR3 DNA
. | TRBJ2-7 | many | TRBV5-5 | CASSLRSQGEQYF | TGTGCCAGCAGCTTGCGGTCGCAGGGCGAGCAGTACTTC
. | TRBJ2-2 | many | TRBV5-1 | CASSSQGPGELFF | TGCGCCAGCAGCTCTCAGGGTCCCGGGGAGCTGTTTTTT
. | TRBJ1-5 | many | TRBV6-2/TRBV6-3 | CASSYGGGDQPQHF | TGTGCCAGCAGTTACGGAGGGGGGGATCAGCCCCAGCATTTT
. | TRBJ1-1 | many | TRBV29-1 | CSVEWVGGTEAFF | TGCAGCGTTGAATGGGTCGGTGGCACTGAAGCTTTCTTT
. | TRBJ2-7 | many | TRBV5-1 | CASSLAGQGSYEQYF | TGCGCCAGCAGCTTGGCCGGGCAGGGTTCCTACGAGCAGTACTTC
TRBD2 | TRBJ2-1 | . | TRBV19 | CASSPPLGGSTSYNEQFF | TGTGCCAGTAGTCCCCCCCTGGGCGGGAGTACGTCCTACAATGAGCAGTTCTTC
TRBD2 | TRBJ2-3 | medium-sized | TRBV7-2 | CASSLGLASTDTQYF | TGTGCCAGCAGCTTGGGACTAGCGAGCACAGATACGCAGTATTTT
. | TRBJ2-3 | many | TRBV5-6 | CASSLWTDTQYF | TGTGCCAGCAGCTTGTGGACAGATACGCAGTATTTT
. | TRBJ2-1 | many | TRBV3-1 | CASSPGGSRSSYNEQFF | TGTGCCAGCAGCCCAGGTGGCAGTAGGAGCTCCTACAATGAGCAGTTCTTC
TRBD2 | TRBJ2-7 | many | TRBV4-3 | CASSQGSGAPYEQYF | TGCGCCAGCAGCCAAGGAAGCGGGGCTCCCTACGAGCAGTACTTC
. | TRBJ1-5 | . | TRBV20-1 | CSAQEPLGNQPQHF | TGCAGCGCCCAGGAGCCCTTAGGGAATCAGCCCCAGCATTTT
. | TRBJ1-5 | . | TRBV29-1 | CSVSQLDSNQPQHF | TGCAGCGTTTCGCAGTTGGACAGCAATCAGCCCCAGCATTTT
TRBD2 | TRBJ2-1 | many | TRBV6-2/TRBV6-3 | CASSYPPGLAGHINYNEQFF | TGTGCCAGCAGTTACCCCCCGGGACTAGCGGGCCATATTAATTACAATGAGCAGTTCTTC
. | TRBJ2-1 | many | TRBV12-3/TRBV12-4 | CASSRQSNEQFF | TGTGCCAGCAGTCGACAGTCCAATGAGCAGTTCTTC
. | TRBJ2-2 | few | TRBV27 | CASSFLGTGELFF | TGTGCCAGCAGTTTTCTGGGGACCGGGGAGCTGTTTTTT
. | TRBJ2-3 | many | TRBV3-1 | CASSKEARRTDTQYF | TGTGCCAGCAGCAAAGAGGCTCGGAGGACAGATACGCAGTATTTT
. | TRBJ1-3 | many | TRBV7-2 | CASSLAGASGNTIYF | TGTGCCAGCAGCTTAGCGGGAGCCTCTGGAAACACCATATATTTT